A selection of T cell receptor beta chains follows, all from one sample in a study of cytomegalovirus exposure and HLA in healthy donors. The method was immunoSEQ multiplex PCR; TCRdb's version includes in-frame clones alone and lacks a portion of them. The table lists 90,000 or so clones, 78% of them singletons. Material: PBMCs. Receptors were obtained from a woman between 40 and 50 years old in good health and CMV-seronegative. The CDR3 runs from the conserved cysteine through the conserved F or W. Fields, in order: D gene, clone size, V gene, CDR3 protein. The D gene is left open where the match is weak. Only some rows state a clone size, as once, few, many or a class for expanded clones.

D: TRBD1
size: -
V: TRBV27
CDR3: CASSRQTGTTDTQYF

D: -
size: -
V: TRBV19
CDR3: CASSIEFVPVGEETQYF

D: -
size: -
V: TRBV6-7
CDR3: CASKSDCEPDTQYF

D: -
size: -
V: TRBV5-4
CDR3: CASSLGGLSQPQHF

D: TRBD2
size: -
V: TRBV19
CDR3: CATGLAGAITYEQYF

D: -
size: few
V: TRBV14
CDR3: CASSVHSNQPQHF

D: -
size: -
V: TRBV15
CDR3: CATSGDYKGSWTEAFF

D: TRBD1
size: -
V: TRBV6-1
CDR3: CASRPTGGREKLFF

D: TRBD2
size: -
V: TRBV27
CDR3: CASSLQASGTYEQYF

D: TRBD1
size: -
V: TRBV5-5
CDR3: CASSLGDRGGNEQFF

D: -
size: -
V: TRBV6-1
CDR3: CAGSAGDFGTEAFF

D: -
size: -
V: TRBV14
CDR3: CASSQDGEMNTEAFF

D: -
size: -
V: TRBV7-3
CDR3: CASSFGRSSYEQYF

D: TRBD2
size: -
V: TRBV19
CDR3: CASSIAGTSGILTKNIQYF

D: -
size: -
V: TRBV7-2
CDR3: CASSQNSYEQYF

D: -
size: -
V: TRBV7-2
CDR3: CASSFDVRGTDYGYTF

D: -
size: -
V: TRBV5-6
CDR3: CASSLIGDRSTEVAFF

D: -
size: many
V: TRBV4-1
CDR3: CASSQFQGAPEAFF

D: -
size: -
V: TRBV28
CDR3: CASSPFTGNTEAFF

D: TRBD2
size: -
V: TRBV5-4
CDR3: CASSPQAGGMAKNIQYF

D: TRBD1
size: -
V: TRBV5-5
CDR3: CASSPNPSQGFIEKLFF

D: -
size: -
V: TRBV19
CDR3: CASSRGMEQPQHF

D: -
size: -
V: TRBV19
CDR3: CASSTGLNNEQFF

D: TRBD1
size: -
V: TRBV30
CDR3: CAWDRGQGDTQYF

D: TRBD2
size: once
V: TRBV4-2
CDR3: CASRRGAGDVGELFF

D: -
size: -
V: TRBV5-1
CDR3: CASSLARNTEAFF

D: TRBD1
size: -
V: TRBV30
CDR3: CAWRNGQGVDTQYF

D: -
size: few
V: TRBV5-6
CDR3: CASSLIILRGNQPQHF

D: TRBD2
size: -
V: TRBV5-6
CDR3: CASSDGTSGRFTGELFF

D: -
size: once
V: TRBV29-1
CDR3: CSVEGLEGRGYEQYF

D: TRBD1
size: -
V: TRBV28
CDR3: CASSLSGTGSGGYTF

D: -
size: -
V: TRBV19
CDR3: CASSIVGAEQPQHF